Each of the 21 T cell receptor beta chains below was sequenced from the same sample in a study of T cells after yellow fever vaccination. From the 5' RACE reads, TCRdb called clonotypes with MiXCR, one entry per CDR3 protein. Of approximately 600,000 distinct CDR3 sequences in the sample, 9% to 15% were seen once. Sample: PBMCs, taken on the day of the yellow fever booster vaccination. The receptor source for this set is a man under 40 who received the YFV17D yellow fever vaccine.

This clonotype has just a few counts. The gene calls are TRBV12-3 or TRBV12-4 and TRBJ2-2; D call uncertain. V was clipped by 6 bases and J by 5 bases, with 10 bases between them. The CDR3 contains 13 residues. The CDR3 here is CASSTYFTGELFF. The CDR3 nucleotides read TGTGCCAGCAGCACCTATTTTACCGGGGAGCTGTTTTTT.

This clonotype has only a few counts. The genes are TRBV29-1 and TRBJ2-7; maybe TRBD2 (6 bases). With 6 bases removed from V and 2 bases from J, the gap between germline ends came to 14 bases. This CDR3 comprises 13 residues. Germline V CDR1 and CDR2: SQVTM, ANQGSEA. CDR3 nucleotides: TGCAGCGTGGGATTCGGGGGAACCTACGAGCAGTACTTC. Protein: CSVGFGGTYEQYF.

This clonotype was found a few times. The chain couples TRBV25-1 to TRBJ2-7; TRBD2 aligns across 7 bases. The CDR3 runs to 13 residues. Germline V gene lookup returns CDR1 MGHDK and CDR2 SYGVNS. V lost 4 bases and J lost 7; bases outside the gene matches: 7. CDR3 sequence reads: CASSGGGSEEQYF. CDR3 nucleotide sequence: TGTGCCAGCAGTGGCGGCGGGAGTGAAGAGCAGTACTTC.

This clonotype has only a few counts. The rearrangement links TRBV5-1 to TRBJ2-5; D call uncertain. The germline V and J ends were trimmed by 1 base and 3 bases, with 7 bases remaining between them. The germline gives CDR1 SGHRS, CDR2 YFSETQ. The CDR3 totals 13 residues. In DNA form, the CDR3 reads TGCGCCAGCAGCTTGCGGAGCGAAGAGACCCAGTACTTC. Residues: CASSLRSEETQYF.

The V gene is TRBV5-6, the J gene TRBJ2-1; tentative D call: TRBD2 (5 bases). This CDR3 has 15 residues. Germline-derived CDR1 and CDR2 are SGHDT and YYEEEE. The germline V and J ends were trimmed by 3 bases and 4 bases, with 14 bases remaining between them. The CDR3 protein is CASSSFADSYNEQFF. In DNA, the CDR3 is TGTGCCAGCAGCTCCTTCGCGGACTCATACAATGAGCAGTTCTTC.

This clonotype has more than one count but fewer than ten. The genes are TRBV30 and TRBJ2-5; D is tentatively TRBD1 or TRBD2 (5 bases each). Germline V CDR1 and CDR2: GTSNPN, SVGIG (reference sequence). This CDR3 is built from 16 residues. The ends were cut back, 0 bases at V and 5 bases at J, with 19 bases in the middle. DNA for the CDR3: TGTGCCTGGAGTGTACCCGGGACCGGGAAGGTGGAGACCCAGTACTTC. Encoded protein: CAWSVPGTGKVETQYF. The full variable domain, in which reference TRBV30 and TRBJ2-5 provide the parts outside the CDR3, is SQTIHQWPATLVQPVGSPLSLECTVEGTSNPNLYWYRQAAGRGLQLLFYSVGIGQISSEVPQNLSASRPQDRQFILSSKKLLLSDSGFYLCAWSVPGTGKVETQYFGPGTRLLVL.

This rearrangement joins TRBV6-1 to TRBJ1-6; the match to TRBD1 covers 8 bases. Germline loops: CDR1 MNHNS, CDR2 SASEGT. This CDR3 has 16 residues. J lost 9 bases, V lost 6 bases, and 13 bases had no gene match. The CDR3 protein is CASRDRDGGKSSPLHF. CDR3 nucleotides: TGTGCCAGCAGGGACAGGGACGGCGGGAAGAGTTCACCCCTCCACTTT.

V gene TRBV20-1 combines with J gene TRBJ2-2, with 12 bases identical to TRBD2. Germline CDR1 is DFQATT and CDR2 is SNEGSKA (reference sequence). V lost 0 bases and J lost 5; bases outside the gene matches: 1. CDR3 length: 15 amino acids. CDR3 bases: TGCAGTGCTAGAGAGGGGACTAGCGGGACCGGGGAGCTGTTTTTT. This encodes CSAREGTSGTGELFF.

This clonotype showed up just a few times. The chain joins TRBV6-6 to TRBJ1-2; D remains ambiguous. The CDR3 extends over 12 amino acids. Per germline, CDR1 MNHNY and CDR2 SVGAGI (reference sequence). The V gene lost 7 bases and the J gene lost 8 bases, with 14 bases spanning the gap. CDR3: CASTVHSGGYTF. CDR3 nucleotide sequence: TGTGCCAGCACCGTCCATAGCGGCGGCTACACCTTC.

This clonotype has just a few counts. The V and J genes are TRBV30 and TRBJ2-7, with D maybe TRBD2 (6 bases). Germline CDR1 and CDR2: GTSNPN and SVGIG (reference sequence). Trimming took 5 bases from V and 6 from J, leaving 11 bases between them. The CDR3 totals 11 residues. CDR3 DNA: TGTGCCTGGGGCGGGGCAGTCGAGCAGTACTTC. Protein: CAWGGAVEQYF.

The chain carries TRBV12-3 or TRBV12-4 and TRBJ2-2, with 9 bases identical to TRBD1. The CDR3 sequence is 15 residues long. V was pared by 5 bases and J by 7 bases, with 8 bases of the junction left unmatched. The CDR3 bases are TGTGCCAGCAGTCCGGGGACAGGGAGCGGCGGGGAGCTGTTTTTT. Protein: CASSPGTGSGGELFF.

CDR3 sequence: CASSGDIRELFF. The CDR3 region has the DNA TGTGCCAGCAGTGGGGACATCCGGGAGCTGTTTTTT. The rearrangement joins TRBV12-3 or TRBV12-4 to TRBJ2-2; tentative D call: TRBD1 (6 bases). This CDR3 comprises 12 residues. V gave up 5 bases and J gave up 9 bases, with 10 bases separating them.

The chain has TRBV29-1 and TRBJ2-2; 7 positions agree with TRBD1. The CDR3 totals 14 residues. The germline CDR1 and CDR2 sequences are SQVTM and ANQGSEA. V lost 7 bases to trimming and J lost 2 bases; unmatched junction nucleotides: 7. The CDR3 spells CSGVRDSNTGELFF. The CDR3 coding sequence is TGCAGCGGTGTCCGGGACAGCAACACCGGGGAGCTGTTTTTT.

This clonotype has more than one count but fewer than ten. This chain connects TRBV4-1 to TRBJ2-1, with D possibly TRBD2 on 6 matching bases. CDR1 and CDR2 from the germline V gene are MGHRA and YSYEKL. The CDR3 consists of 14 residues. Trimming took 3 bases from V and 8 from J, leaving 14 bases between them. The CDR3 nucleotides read TGCGCCAGCAGCCAGCGGGGACCAACGGATGAGCAGTTCTTC. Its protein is CASSQRGPTDEQFF.

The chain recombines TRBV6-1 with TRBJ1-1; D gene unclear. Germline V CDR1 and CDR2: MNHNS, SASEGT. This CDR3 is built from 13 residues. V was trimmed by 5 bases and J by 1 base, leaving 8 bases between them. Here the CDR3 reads CASSTSGNTEAFF. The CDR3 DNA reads TGTGCCAGCAGTACCAGTGGGAACACTGAAGCTTTCTTT.

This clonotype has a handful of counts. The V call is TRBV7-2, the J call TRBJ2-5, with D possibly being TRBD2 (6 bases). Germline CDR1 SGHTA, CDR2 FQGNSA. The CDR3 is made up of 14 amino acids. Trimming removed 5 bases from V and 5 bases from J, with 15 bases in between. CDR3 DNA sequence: TGTGCCAGCAGCGAACAAGGACGGGGGGAGACCCAGTACTTC. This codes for CASSEQGRGETQYF.

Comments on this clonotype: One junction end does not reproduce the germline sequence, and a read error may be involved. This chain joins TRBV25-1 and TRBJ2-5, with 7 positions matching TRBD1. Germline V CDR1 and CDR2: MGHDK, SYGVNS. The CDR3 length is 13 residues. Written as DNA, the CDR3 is TGTGACAGCAGGGGGACAAACCAAGAGACCCAGTACTTC. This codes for CDSRGTNQETQYF.

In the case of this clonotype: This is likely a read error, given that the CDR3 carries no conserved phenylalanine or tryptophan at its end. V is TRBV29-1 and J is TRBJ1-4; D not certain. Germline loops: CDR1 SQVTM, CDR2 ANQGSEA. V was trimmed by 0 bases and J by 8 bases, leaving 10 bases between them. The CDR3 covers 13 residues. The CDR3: CSVEDRAGEKLFS. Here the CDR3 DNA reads TGCAGCGTTGAAGATCGGGCTGGAGAAAAACTGTTTTCT.

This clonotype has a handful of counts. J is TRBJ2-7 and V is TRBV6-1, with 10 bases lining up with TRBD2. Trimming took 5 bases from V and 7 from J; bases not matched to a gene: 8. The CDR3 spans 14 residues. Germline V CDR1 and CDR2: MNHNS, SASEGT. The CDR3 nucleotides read TGTGCCAGCAGTCAGGAACTAGCGGGACGTGAGCAGTACTTC. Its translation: CASSQELAGREQYF.

The CDR3 region is CASSLCNGCNEQFF. The DNA for the CDR3 is TGTGCCAGCAGCCTTTGCAATGGATGTAATGAGCAGTTCTTC. This chain links TRBV21-1 with TRBJ2-1. TRBV21-1 is reported as a pseudogene. CDR3 length: 14 amino acids.

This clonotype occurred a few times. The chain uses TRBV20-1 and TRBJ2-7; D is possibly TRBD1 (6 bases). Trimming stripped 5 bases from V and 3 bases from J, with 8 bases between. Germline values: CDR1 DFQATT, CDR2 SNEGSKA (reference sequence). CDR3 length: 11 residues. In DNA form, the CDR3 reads TGCAGTGCTCAACAGGGCTACGAGCAGTACTTC. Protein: CSAQQGYEQYF.